The entry below describes one T cell receptor (beta chain). Its antigen is as yet unknown. Read sequence stops 3 residues before the CDR3 end, and the germline J gene provides the missing end. This sample was taken from a study of T cells in women clearing cervical HPV infection. Findings and caveats of the study: TRBV6-7 relative abundance averaged about 0.11% in cases and under 0.2% in controls.

After removal of 5 bases from V and 5 bases from J, the junction contained 6 bases not matched to a gene. The CDR3 contains 15 residues. Germline V gene lookup returns CDR1 SGHTA and CDR2 FQGTGA. Method: immunoSEQ multiplex PCR; TCRdb's copy keeps in-frame clones and lacks some. This sample's clone table lists fewer than 30,000 clones. The sequenced sample was blood buffy coat. This TCR was sampled from a woman between 18 and 70 years old with a cervical HPV16 infection that either progressed to CIN3+ or cleared (not recorded which). V is TRBV7-3 and J is TRBJ2-3; 11 positions match TRBD2. CDR3 residues: CASSRSGGARDTQYF. The CDR3 bases that were read are TGTGCCAGCAGCCGTAGCGGGGGGGCCAGAGATACG.